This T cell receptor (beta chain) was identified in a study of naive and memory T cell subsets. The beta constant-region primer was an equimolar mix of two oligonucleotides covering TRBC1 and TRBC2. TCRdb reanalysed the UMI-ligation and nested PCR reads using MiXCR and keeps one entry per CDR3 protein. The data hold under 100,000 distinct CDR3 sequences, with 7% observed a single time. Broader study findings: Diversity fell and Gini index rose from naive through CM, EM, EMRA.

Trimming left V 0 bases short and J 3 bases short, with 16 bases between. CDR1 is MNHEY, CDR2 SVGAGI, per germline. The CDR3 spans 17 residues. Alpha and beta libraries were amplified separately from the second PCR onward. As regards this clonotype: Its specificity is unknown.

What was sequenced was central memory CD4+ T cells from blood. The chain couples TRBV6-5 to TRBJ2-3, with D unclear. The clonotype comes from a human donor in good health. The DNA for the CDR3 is TGTGCCAGCAGTTACTCGTGGACCCGAAGTAAAACAGATACGCAGTATTTT. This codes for CASSYSWTRSKTDTQYF.